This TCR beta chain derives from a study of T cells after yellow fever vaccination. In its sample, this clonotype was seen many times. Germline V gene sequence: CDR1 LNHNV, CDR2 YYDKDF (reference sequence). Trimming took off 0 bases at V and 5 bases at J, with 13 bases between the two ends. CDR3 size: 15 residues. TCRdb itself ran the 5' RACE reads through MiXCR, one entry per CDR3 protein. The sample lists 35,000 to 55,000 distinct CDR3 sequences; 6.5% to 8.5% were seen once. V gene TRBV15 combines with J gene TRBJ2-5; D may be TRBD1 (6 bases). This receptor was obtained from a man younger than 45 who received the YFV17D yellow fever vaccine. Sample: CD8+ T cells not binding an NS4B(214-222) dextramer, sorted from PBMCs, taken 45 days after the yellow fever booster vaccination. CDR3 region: CATSRDRGRGETQYF. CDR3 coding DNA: TGTGCCACCAGCAGAGATAGGGGAAGGGGGGAGACCCAGTACTTC.